Listed below are T cell receptor beta chains from one sample, sequenced in a study of T-cell memory formation after mild COVID-19. One entry per CDR3 protein, called by TCRdb with MiXCR from the 5' RACE reads. The data contain some 340,000 distinct CDR3 sequences, 10% to 15% of them singletons. Sequencing input: PBMCs or a T cell subset sorted from them (not recorded which). The receptor source for this set is a man younger than 30 who had mild COVID-19 (a few samples of this study predate the infection). Cell type and time point are not known. CDR3s include the opening cysteine and the closing phenylalanine or tryptophan. The D gene is left open where the match is weak. Some rows have no size entry. The others give once, few or many, or a class for an expanded clone.

V gene	D gene	clone size	J gene	CDR3 protein	CDR3 DNA
TRBV15	.	.	TRBJ2-3	CATSRRTGNADTQYF	TGTGCCACCAGCAGGAGGACGGGGAACGCAGATACGCAGTATTTT
TRBV6-2/TRBV6-3	.	.	TRBJ1-6	CASSYAGSPLHF	TGTGCCAGCAGTTACGCCGGATCACCCCTCCACTTT
TRBV5-1	.	.	TRBJ1-6	CASKGEGSPLHF	TGCGCCAGCAAGGGAGAAGGGTCACCCCTCCACTTT
TRBV20-1	TRBD2	few	TRBJ2-5	CSAHPSSGEQETQYF	TGCAGTGCTCACCCCTCTAGCGGGGAGCAAGAGACCCAGTACTTC
TRBV15	.	few	TRBJ1-1	CATSSPDEAFF	TGTGCCACCAGCTCCCCCGATGAAGCTTTCTTT
TRBV7-2	.	few	TRBJ2-2	CASSPGKGGELFF	TGTGCCAGCAGCCCCGGGAAGGGAGGGGAGCTGTTTTTT
TRBV4-1	.	few	TRBJ1-1	CASSQVGRGTEAFF	TGCGCCAGCAGCCAAGTTGGGAGGGGAACTGAAGCTTTCTTT
TRBV7-9	.	many	TRBJ1-1	CASSPPGRPTEAFF	TGTGCCAGCAGCCCGCCGGGACGGCCCACTGAAGCTTTCTTT
TRBV19	.	.	TRBJ2-3	CASSMVQGPDTQYF	TGTGCCAGTAGTATGGTGCAGGGGCCGGATACGCAGTATTTT
TRBV7-2	TRBD2	.	TRBJ2-2	CASSRRLAGTGELFF	TGTGCCAGCAGCCGCCGACTAGCGGGCACCGGGGAGCTGTTTTTT
TRBV18	.	few	TRBJ2-2	CASSPPQGATGELFF	TGTGCCAGCTCACCACCTCAGGGCGCGACCGGGGAGCTGTTTTTT
TRBV7-6	.	.	TRBJ2-1	CASSLAQEGNEQFF	TGTGCCAGCAGCTTAGCGCAGGAGGGCAATGAGCAGTTCTTC
TRBV6-5	.	few	TRBJ1-5	CASSYSTRGDQPQHF	TGTGCCAGCAGTTACTCGACCAGGGGAGATCAGCCCCAGCATTTT
TRBV20-1	.	few	TRBJ2-5	CSARDGGETQYF	TGCAGTGCTAGAGATGGGGGAGAGACCCAGTACTTC
TRBV4-2	.	few	TRBJ2-5	CASSQEGPSRGETQYF	TGTGCCAGCAGCCAGGAGGGACCTTCAAGAGGGGAGACCCAGTACTTC